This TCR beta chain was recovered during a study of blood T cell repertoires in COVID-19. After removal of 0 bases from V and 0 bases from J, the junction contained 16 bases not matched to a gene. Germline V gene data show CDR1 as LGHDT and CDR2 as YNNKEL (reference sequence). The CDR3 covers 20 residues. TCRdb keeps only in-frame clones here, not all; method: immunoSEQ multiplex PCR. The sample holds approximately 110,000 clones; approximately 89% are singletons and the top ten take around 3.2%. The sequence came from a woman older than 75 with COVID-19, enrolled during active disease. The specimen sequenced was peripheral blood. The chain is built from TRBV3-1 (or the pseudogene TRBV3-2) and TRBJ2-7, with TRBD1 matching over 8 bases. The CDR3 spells CASSQDLGTGPPLSSYEQYF. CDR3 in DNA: TGTGCCAGCAGCCAAGATTTGGGGACAGGCCCTCCCTTAAGCTCCTACGAGCAGTACTTC.